This record concerns one TCR beta chain sequence. In the authors' methods: Amplified reference gene primers provided the basis for estimating nucleated cell counts. Measured with immunoSEQ multiplex PCR; TCRdb has only the in-frame clones, and not every one. V, J and clone size are taken as reported in that table, and D and trimming were inferred from the DNA itself. The sample holds approximately 50,000 clones, about three quarters seen once. The germline V gene has CDR1 SGHTA and CDR2 FQGNSA. Trimming removed 5 bases from V and 8 bases from J; junction bases left unmatched: 5. CDR3 length: 12 residues. The data stem from a study of blood T cell repertoires in COVID-19. Background on the study: Material from acute and convalescent COVID-19 was sourced from the United States, Italy and Spain. Sample material is recorded as cDNA or gDNA derived from T cells, B-cell-depleted T cells, or PBMCs.

Specimen: peripheral blood. The receptor comes from a man in his 70s with active or convalescent COVID-19. The chain recombines TRBV7-2 with TRBJ1-2; 7 bases match TRBD1. The CDR3 region has the DNA TGTGCCAGCAGCCAGACAGGGCTGGGCTACACCTTC. Its translation is CASSQTGLGYTF.